A single T cell receptor beta chain is shown here with its context. What it binds is unknown. The data originate from a study of T cell repertoires in cytomegalovirus infection. Turning to the study itself: Epitope selection comprised recently identified HLA-C-restricted CMV epitopes and well-studied HLA-B-restricted CMV epitopes. CMV infection and matching HLA type were both indicated by public TCR beta signatures. Study conclusions and caveats: CMV carriers having the relevant HLA were flagged by cumulative public TCR beta family frequency.

TCRdb reprocessed the reads via MiXCR and lists one record per CDR3 protein. Of about 700,000 distinct CDR3 sequences in the sample, 30% to 35% are singletons; the top ten hold 15% to 20%. Germline V CDR1 and CDR2: SGHTA, FQGNSA. The CDR3 loop spans 14 amino acids. V dropped 2 bases and J dropped 4; count of bases not matched to a gene: 5. V gene TRBV7-2 combines with J gene TRBJ2-7, with 7 positions matching TRBD1. The sequencing here drew on cultured PBMCs, taken from culture after CMV antigen stimulation. The TCR originated in a human donor in good health (CMV status not recorded). Some clones in this sample may be carry-over from other donors' samples. The CDR3 nucleotides are TGTGCCAGCAGCTTATACAGGGGAGCTTACGAGCAGTACTTC. Its protein product is CASSLYRGAYEQYF.